Following are 17 T cell receptor beta chains from one sample sequenced in a study of blood T cells in healthy people across ages. A sample-barcoded 5' primer and a J-beta primer mix were used in a second PCR of roughly 7 to 11 cycles. Using its own MiXCR run on the 5' RACE reads, TCRdb lists one record per CDR3 protein. Here the sample spans 1,500,000 or so distinct CDR3 sequences, approximately 42% being singletons. The specimen was blood. These receptors were obtained from a woman aged 18-29 years in good health.

The chain recombines TRBV5-5 with TRBJ2-5; a possible D gene is TRBD2 (6 bases). Looked up from germline, CDR1 is SGHKS and CDR2 is YYEKEE (reference sequence). CDR3 size: 15 residues. Trimming took off 1 base at V and 2 bases at J, with 12 bases between the two ends. The CDR3 loop is CASSLYAGTQETQYF. The CDR3 DNA follows: TGTGCCAGCAGCTTGTATGCGGGAACGCAAGAGACCCAGTACTTC.

Comments on this clonotype: One base away lies a much larger clone, so this may be a sequencing read error. The genes are TRBV30 and TRBJ1-2, with D uncertain. Trimming pared 0 bases from V and 3 bases from J, leaving 20 bases between. This CDR3 has 17 residues. CDR1 is GTSNPN, CDR2 SVGIG, per germline (reference sequence). CDR3 sequence: CAWSVDFGHGEDYGYTF. CDR3 nucleotide sequence: TGTGCCTGGAGTGTGGATTTCGGGCATGGAGAAGACTATGGCTACACCTTC.

The chain joins TRBV9 to TRBJ2-5; D is possibly TRBD1 or TRBD2 (5 bases each). With 3 bases removed from V and 5 bases from J, the gap between germline ends came to 17 bases. This CDR3 comprises 15 residues. The germline V gene has CDR1 SGDLS and CDR2 YYNGEE. CDR3 amino acids: CASSAGTVHGETQYF. The CDR3 DNA reads as TGTGCCAGCAGCGCGGGGACCGTACACGGCGAGACCCAGTACTTC.

The rearrangement joins TRBV27 to TRBJ1-5, with 9 bases fitting TRBD1. Germline V gene data show CDR1 as MNHEY and CDR2 as SMNVEV (reference sequence). The CDR3 has 12 residues. J was trimmed by 7 bases and V by 8 bases; bases with no gene match: 3. DNA for the CDR3: TGTGCCAGCGGGACAGGGAAGCAGCCCCAGCATTTT. Residues: CASGTGKQPQHF.

This clonotype was counted only a few times. This chain uses TRBV7-2 with TRBJ1-2, with 7 bases matching TRBD1. Per germline, CDR1 SGHTA and CDR2 FQGNSA. CDR3 length equals 17 residues. Trimming took 5 bases from V and 3 from J; bases not matched to a gene: 15. The CDR3 sequence: CASSIRIDRAGDYGYTF. The CDR3 coding sequence is TGTGCCAGCAGCATCCGAATTGACAGGGCGGGGGACTATGGCTACACCTTC.

The genes are TRBV30 and TRBJ2-5; D possibly uses TRBD1 or TRBD2 (5 bases each). The end of the DNA fits TRBJ2-7 better, so the J call may be wrong. In germline, CDR1 is GTSNPN, CDR2 SVGIG (reference sequence). This CDR3 comprises 14 residues. The CDR3 protein is CAWSPTPGSYEQYF. The CDR3 region has the DNA TGTGCCTGGAGTCCCACACCAGGGAGCTACGAGCAGTACTTC.

This chain joins TRBV25-1 and TRBJ2-5; 10 bases are shared with TRBD1. Germline V CDR1 and CDR2: MGHDK, SYGVNS. This CDR3 is 16 amino acids long. Trimming at V came to 2 bases and at J to 1 base, leaving 4 bases not matched to a gene. CDR3 coding DNA: TGTGCCAGCAGTGAAGGACAGGGGGGCCCCCAAGAGACCCAGTACTTC. Translating it yields CASSEGQGGPQETQYF.

The V call is TRBV20-1, the J call TRBJ2-7; D is possibly TRBD2 (6 bases). V was trimmed by 6 bases and J by 0 bases, leaving 15 bases between them. The germline V gene has CDR1 DFQATT and CDR2 SNEGSKA (reference sequence). There are 14 residues in the CDR3. The CDR3 here is CSAETSGNSYEQYF. CDR3 coding DNA: TGCAGTGCAGAGACTAGTGGGAACTCCTACGAGCAGTACTTC.

A remark on this clonotype: A read error may produce the germline difference seen at one junction end. The rearrangement uses TRBV29-1 and TRBJ1-1; no firm D call. CDR3 length: 13 residues. CDR1 SQVTM and CDR2 ANQGSEA come from the germline V gene. The CDR3 DNA is TGCAGCGTTGAAGCGCGGCAGAACACTGAAGTTTTCTTT. Amino acid sequence: CSVEARQNTEVFF.

The CDR3 region has the DNA TGTGCCAACGGGGGTTCCGGGGTCCGGATCACTGAAGCTTTCTTT. It is translated as CANGGSGVRITEAFF. This chain joins TRBV6-2 or TRBV6-3 and TRBJ1-1, with D possibly being TRBD1 (5 bases). Trimming removed 10 bases at V and 4 bases at J, with 22 bases between. CDR1 and CDR2 from the germline V gene are MNHEY and SVGEGT. The CDR3 totals 15 residues.

In its sample, this clonotype was seen once. This rearrangement joins TRBV29-1 to TRBJ2-5; D may be TRBD1 or TRBD2 (5 bases each). This CDR3 spans 14 amino acids. The germline V gene encodes CDR1 SQVTM and CDR2 ANQGSEA. V gave up 6 bases and J gave up 11 bases, with 25 bases separating them. The chain's CDR3 is CSVAGTPETNEQYF. The CDR3 DNA reads as TGCAGCGTCGCCGGGACCCCGGAAACCAATGAGCAGTACTTC.

The rearrangement uses TRBV20-1 and TRBJ1-2; 9 bases align to TRBD1. V was pared by 5 bases and J by 4 bases, with 11 bases of the junction left unmatched. The CDR3 loop spans 15 amino acids. Germline lookup yields CDR1 DFQATT and CDR2 SNEGSKA (reference sequence). The CDR3 protein is CSAYPGQGRLYGYTF. The CDR3 DNA follows: TGCAGTGCTTATCCGGGACAGGGCAGGCTCTATGGCTACACCTTC.

The chain employs TRBV28 and TRBJ2-1; 12 positions match TRBD2. CDR1 is MDHEN, CDR2 SYDVKM, per germline. J lost 4 bases, V lost 8 bases, and 9 bases had no gene match. CDR3 length equals 16 residues. The CDR3 DNA follows: TGTGCCAGCCCCCCTAGCGGGAGGGCCGGATACAATGAGCAGTTCTTC. Its translation is CASPPSGRAGYNEQFF.

The J gene is TRBJ1-5, the V gene TRBV5-6; possibly TRBD1 for D (6 bases). V lost 4 bases, J lost 1 base, and 21 bases lay in between. Germline lookup yields CDR1 SGHDT and CDR2 YYEEEE. CDR3 length: 18 amino acids. CDR3 protein: CASSAWGLPAASNQPQHF. The CDR3 bases are TGTGCCAGCAGCGCCTGGGGGCTGCCTGCGGCGAGCAATCAGCCCCAGCATTTT.

This chain uses TRBV12-3 or TRBV12-4 with TRBJ2-3; 9 nucleotides align to TRBD2. The CDR3 runs 17 residues. V was pared by 4 bases and J by 2 bases, with 10 bases of the junction left unmatched. CDR3 nucleotide sequence: TGTGCCAGCAGTTCTTCCGCGGCTAGCGGGGTCACAGATACGCAGTATTTT. This encodes CASSSSAASGVTDTQYF.

This clonotype was recorded many times. The V and J genes are TRBV27 and TRBJ2-1; D is unclear. Germline CDR1 is MNHEY and CDR2 is SMNVEV (reference sequence). V lost 0 bases to trimming and J lost 7 bases, with 7 bases between them. The CDR3 is made up of 13 amino acids. CDR3 region: CASSLSGWNEQFF. CDR3 nucleotides: TGTGCCAGCAGTTTATCGGGCTGGAATGAGCAGTTCTTC.

This clonotype was recorded a few times. V and J are TRBV27 and TRBJ2-3; 16 nucleotides line up with TRBD2. J gave up 4 bases and V 4 bases, and 5 bases lay outside the gene matches. CDR3 length: 17 residues. Looked up from germline, CDR1 is MNHEY and CDR2 is SMNVEV (reference sequence). The CDR3 DNA reads TGTGCCAGCAGTTGGGGGACTAGCGGGAGGGGTCCAGATACGCAGTATTTT. It yields the protein CASSWGTSGRGPDTQYF.